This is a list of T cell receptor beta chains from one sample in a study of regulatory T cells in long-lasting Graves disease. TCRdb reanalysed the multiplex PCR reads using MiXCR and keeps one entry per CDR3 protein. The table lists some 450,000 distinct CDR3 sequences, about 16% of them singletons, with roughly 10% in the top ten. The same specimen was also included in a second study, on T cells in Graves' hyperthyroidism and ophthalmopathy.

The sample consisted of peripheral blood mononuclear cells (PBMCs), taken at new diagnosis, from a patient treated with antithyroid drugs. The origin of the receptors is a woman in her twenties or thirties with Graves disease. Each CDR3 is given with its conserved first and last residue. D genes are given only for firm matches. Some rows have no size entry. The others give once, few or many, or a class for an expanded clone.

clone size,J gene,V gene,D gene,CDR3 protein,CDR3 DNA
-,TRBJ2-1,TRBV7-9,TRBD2,CASSLGAGDYYNEQFF,TGTGCCAGCAGCTTAGGGGCCGGGGACTACTACAATGAGCAGTTCTTC
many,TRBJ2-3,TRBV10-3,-,CAITGDHDTQYF,TGTGCCATCACGGGGGACCACGATACGCAGTATTTT
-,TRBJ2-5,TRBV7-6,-,CASSDVLRGSQETQYF,TGTGCCAGCAGCGACGTCTTAAGGGGGAGCCAAGAGACCCAGTACTTC
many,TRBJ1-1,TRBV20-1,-,CSASLGGMTEAFF,TGCAGTGCTAGTTTGGGGGGCATGACTGAAGCTTTCTTT
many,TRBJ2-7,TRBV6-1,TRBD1,CASKTGTEAYEQYF,TGTGCCAGCAAAACCGGGACAGAAGCCTACGAGCAGTACTTC
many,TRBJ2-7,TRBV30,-,CAWASGESYEQYF,TGTGCCTGGGCCTCAGGGGAATCCTACGAGCAGTACTTC
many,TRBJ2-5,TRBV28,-,CASISAGAQETQYF,TGTGCCAGCATCTCTGCGGGTGCCCAAGAGACCCAGTACTTC
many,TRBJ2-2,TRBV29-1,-,CSVEDSTGELFF,TGCAGCGTTGAAGATTCCACCGGGGAGCTGTTTTTT
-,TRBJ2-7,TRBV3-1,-,CACSQGTNSYEQYF,TGTGCCTGCAGCCAGGGTACTAACTCCTACGAGCAGTACTTC
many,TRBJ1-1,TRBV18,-,CASSPGAGNTEAFF,TGTGCCAGCTCACCGGGGGCCGGCAACACTGAAGCTTTCTTT
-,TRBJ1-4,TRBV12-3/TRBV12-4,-,CATRPGAGTNEKLFF,TGTGCCACCAGACCGGGAGCGGGGACTAATGAAAAACTGTTTTTT
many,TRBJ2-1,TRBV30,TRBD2,CAWRLAGAGNEQFF,TGTGCCTGGAGACTAGCGGGCGCCGGCAATGAGCAGTTCTTC
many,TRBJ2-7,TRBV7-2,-,CASSLMPAGSSSYEQYF,TGTGCCAGCAGCTTAATGCCGGCGGGTTCTAGCTCCTACGAGCAGTACTTC
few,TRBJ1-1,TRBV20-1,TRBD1,CSARDRDRVWTEAFF,TGCAGTGCTAGAGATCGGGACAGGGTTTGGACTGAAGCTTTCTTT
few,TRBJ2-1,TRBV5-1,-,CASSPTEASDDVF,TGCGCCAGCAGCCCGACGGAGGCTAGTGATGATGTCTTC
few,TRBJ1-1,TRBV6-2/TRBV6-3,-,CASRFGGNMNTEAFF,TGTGCCAGCAGGTTCGGGGGGAACATGAACACTGAAGCTTTCTTT
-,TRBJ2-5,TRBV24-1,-,CATSDADSRGLETQYF,TGTGCCACCAGTGATGCGGACAGTCGAGGGCTAGAGACCCAGTACTTC
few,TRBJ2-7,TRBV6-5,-,CASSFKRKTVPLSYEQYF,TGTGCCAGCAGTTTTAAGCGGAAGACAGTCCCGCTATCCTACGAGCAGTACTTC
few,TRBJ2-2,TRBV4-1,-,CASSQEKTRSGELFF,TGCGCCAGCAGCCAAGAAAAAACCCGCAGCGGGGAGCTGTTTTTT
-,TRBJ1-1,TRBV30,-,CAWSRWNTEAFF,TGTGCCTGGAGTCGATGGAACACTGAAGCTTTCTTT
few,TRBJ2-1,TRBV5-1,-,CASSFPNYNEQFF,TGCGCCAGCAGCTTTCCTAACTACAATGAGCAGTTCTTC
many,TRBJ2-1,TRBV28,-,CASSLEGGSYNEQFF,TGTGCCAGCAGTTTAGAGGGGGGCTCCTACAATGAGCAGTTCTTC
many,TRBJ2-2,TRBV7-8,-,CASSSRVANTGELFF,TGTGCCAGCAGCTCCAGGGTAGCGAACACCGGGGAGCTGTTTTTT
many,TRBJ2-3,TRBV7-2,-,CASSSQARLWGTDTQYF,TGTGCCAGCAGCTCCCAAGCCCGGCTTTGGGGCACAGATACGCAGTATTTT
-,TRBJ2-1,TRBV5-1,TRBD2,CASSLVAGSIKSYNEQFF,TGCGCCAGCAGCTTGGTAGCGGGATCGATCAAATCCTACAATGAGCAGTTCTTC
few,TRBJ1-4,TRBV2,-,CASRIPRDSGSEKLFF,TGTGCCAGCAGAATTCCCCGGGACTCGGGCTCTGAAAAACTGTTTTTT
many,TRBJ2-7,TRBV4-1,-,CASSPRGLGSYEQYF,TGCGCCAGCAGCCCGAGAGGCCTCGGGTCCTACGAGCAGTACTTC
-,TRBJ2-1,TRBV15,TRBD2,CATSRDQQASGRANNEQFF,TGTGCCACCAGCAGAGATCAACAGGCTAGCGGGAGGGCCAACAATGAGCAGTTCTTC
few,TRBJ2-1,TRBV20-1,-,CSARDRKGSYNEQFF,TGCAGTGCTAGAGATCGAAAGGGCTCCTACAATGAGCAGTTCTTC
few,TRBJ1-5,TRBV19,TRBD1,CAGGQGDSNQPQHF,TGTGCCGGAGGACAGGGTGATAGCAATCAGCCCCAGCATTTT
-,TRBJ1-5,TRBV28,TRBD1,CASSLKDRDVWIPHQPQHF,TGTGCCAGCAGTTTGAAGGACAGGGATGTTTGGATCCCCCATCAGCCCCAGCATTTT